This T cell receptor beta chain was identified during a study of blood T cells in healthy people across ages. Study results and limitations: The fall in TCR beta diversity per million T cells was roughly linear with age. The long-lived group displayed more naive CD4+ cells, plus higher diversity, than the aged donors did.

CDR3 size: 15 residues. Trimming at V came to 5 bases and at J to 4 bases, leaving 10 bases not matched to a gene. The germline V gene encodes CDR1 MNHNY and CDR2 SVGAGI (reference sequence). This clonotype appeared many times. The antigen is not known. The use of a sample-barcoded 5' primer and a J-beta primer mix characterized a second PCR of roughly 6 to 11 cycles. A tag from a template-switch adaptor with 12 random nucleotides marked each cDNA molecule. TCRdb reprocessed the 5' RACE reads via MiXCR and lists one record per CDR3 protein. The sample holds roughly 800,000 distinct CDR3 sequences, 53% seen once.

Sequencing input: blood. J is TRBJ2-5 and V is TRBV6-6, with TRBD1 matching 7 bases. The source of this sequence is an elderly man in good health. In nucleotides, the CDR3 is TGTGCCAGCAGTAGGGGAGAGGGGGCGGGAGAGACCCAGTACTTC. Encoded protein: CASSRGEGAGETQYF.